The clone carrying this T cell receptor (beta chain) came up once. Its antigen is unknown. RNA transcripts provided the source from which TCR beta CDR3 regions were amplified. TCR CDR3 regions were first amplified by RT-PCR with HTBI primers. TCRdb used MiXCR to reprocess the multiplex PCR reads, holding one entry per CDR3 protein. The table has approximately 640,000 distinct CDR3 sequences, approximately 42% seen once; the top ten hold approximately 6.8%. The data originate from a study of T cells in Graves' hyperthyroidism and ophthalmopathy. General study findings and limits: Among thyroid clonotypes expanded above 0.001, most also appeared in blood. Onset of ophthalmopathy came a median around 6.2 months after the model predicted it.

Looked up from germline, CDR1 is MNHNY and CDR2 is SVGAGI (reference sequence). CDR3 length: 16 residues. Trimming cost V 3 bases and J 0 bases, with 14 bases left between them. This TCR came from an adult man with Graves' disease, either hyperthyroidism or ophthalmopathy (not recorded which). The gene calls are TRBV6-6 and TRBJ1-2; possible D gene TRBD1, 6 bases. Sequenced material: peripheral blood or thyroid tissue (not recorded which). DNA of the CDR3: TGTGCCAGCAGTTATGGGGGGGGCTCAGCTAACTATGGCTACACCTTC. Translated, it gives CASSYGGGSANYGYTF.